This TCR beta chain was obtained from a study of CD8 T cells in ankylosing spondylitis. Study-wide results and caveats: The study identified a TCR beta motif of several highly homologous variants that appeared characteristic of ankylosing spondylitis blood.

A word on this clonotype: Its antigen is not identified.

The germline V gene encodes CDR1 SGHRS and CDR2 YFSETQ. The CDR3 totals 14 residues. Between the trimmed V and J ends, which lost 4 bases and 3 bases, there was a span of 12 bases. From the 5' RACE reads, TCRdb called clonotypes with MiXCR, one entry per CDR3 protein. The profile covers some 840,000 distinct CDR3 sequences, with over 9.5% appearing a single time and 0.51% taken by the ten largest. The sequence came from a male donor with ankylosing spondylitis. The material sequenced was blood, either unsorted or a sorted T cell fraction (not recorded which). This sequence joins TRBV5-1 and TRBJ2-3, with D unresolved. CDR3 sequence: CASSLFGETDTQYF. CDR3 coding DNA: TGCGCCAGCAGCCTCTTTGGTGAGACAGATACGCAGTATTTT.